The 3 T cell receptor beta chains presented below share a single source sample, sequenced in a study of blood T cell repertoires in COVID-19. TCRdb's table, derived via immunoSEQ multiplex PCR, lists solely in-frame clones and lacks some. The repertoire has under 500,000 clones, around 89% of them found once; the top ten carry around 4.5%. The sample taken for sequencing was peripheral blood. These receptors originate from a woman aged 25 to 39 with acute or convalescent COVID-19.

This clone was picked up many times. V gene TRBV5-1 combines with J gene TRBJ2-1; TRBD2 might be the D (6 bases). This CDR3 comprises 15 residues. Looked up from germline, CDR1 is SGHRS and CDR2 is YFSETQ. V lost 7 bases and J lost 4, with 18 bases in between. Here the CDR3 reads CASLRDPITYNEQFF. As DNA, the CDR3 is TGCGCCAGCCTGCGGGACCCAATTACTTACAATGAGCAGTTCTTC.

The chain uses TRBV12-3 or TRBV12-4 and TRBJ2-5, with D perhaps matching TRBD2 (5 bases). Between the trimmed V and J ends, which lost 4 bases and 5 bases, there was a span of 8 bases. CDR3 length: 12 residues. For the CDR3, the DNA is TGTGCCAGCAGTTCCCAGCGGGAGACCCAGTACTTC. Encoded protein: CASSSQRETQYF.

This clone was seen many times. This chain uses TRBV28 with TRBJ2-7, with 8 positions matching TRBD2. The CDR3 length is 15 residues. Germline V gene sequence: CDR1 MDHEN, CDR2 SYDVKM. The V segment lost 2 bases and the J segment 2 bases; nucleotides outside the gene matches: 5. CDR3 in amino acids: CASSLGAGAAYEQYF. The CDR3 bases are TGTGCCAGCAGTTTAGGAGCGGGGGCAGCCTACGAGCAGTACTTC.